This T cell receptor beta chain was identified during a study of blood T cell repertoires in COVID-19. About the research overall: Samples taken during acute and convalescent COVID-19 were collected in the United States, Italy and Spain. T cells, B-cell-depleted T cells, or PBMCs supplied cDNA or gDNA.

Per the authors' pipeline: Reference gene primer amplification yielded estimated nucleated cell counts. Clones were read by immunoSEQ multiplex PCR, and TCRdb kept only the in-frame ones, dropping some. V and J calls and clone size come straight from that table; D and trimming were deduced from the DNA. The data contain about 240,000 clones, about nine tenths of them seen just once; the ten biggest clones take up around 7.2%. This clone has only a few counts. Germline V CDR1 and CDR2: MNHNY, SVGAGI (reference sequence). CDR3 size: 14 residues. V was shortened by 0 bases and J by 5 bases, with 10 bases between the two germline ends.

This chain joins TRBV6-6 and TRBJ1-2; D not resolved. The TCR originated in a man aged 55 to 69 who had recovered from COVID-19. The sample was peripheral blood. CDR3 nucleotide sequence: TGTGCCAGCAGTTACTCGAACACAGAGTATGGCTACACCTTC. Translated, it gives CASSYSNTEYGYTF.